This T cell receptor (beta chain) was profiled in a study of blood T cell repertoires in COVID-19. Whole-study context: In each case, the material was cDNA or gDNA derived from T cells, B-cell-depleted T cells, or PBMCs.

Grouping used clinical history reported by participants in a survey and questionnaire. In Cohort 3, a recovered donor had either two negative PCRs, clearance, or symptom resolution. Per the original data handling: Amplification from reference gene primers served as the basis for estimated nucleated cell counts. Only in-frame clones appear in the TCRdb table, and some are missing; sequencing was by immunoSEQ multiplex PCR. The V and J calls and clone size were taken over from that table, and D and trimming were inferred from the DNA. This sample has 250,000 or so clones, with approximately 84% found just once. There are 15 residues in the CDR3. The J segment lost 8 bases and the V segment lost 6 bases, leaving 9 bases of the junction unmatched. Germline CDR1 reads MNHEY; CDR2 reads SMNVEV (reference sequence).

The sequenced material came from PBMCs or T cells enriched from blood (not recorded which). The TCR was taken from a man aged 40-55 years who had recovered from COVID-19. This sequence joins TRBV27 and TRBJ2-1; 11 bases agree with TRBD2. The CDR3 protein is CASSNSGGARDEQFF. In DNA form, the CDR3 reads TGTGCCAGCAGCAATAGCGGGGGGGCAAGGGATGAGCAGTTCTTC.